This TCR beta chain came from a study of T cells after somatic rescue of genetic block (dated by TCRdb to about 2020). Broadly, across the study: The study assessed how robust, over the long term, a T-cell system was when the system had developed through somatic rescue of a genetic block in T-cell development.

The CDR3 spans 13 residues, from the cysteine through the phenylalanine. Kept here is only the CDR3 DNA, which spans 39 bases and is read in frame from base 1. CDR1 and CDR2 (MGHRA, YSYEKL) derive from the germline V gene. Compared with germline, V lacks 4 bases and J lacks 8 bases; bases without a gene match: 4. The method was the immunoSEQ multiplex PCR assay. TCRdb took over this immuneACCESS table, retaining in-frame rearrangements with V and J assigned. Such tables are incomplete; in checked studies, under half of the missing clones stem from an unresolved V gene, and the remainder is unexplained. In all, the sample holds around 52,000 clones, and 90% to 97% of those were seen once. The top ten hold around 0.078% of the sample. To note about this clone: Its antigen remains unidentified. Base-call qualities are not available, and no considerably larger clone is one nucleotide away.

The sample taken for sequencing was peripheral blood mononuclear cells (PBMCs). The clonotype was recovered from a child under two years old. The rearrangement combines TRBV4-1 with TRBJ1-4, with TRBD1 matching 7 junction bases. CDR3 reads: CASSRDSEEKLFF. The sequence in DNA is TGCGCCAGCAGCCGGGACAGTGAGGAAAAACTGTTTTTT.